This TCR beta chain was documented in a study of neoadjuvant nivolumab and ipilimumab in lung cancer. Clones were sequenced by immunoSEQ multiplex PCR, and TCRdb holds only the in-frame ones, with some missing. The data contain approximately 4,000 clones, roughly four fifths of them seen just once; the ten biggest clones take up about 13%. Regarding the study as a whole: Resected-tumor TCR richness correlated positively with pretherapy blood richness.

CDR3 size: 17 residues. Remarks on this clone: The antigen is not known.

The starting material was adjacent normal lung tissue, obtained after neoadjuvant nivolumab, alone or with ipilimumab, at or shortly before surgery. The V gene is TRBV1, the J gene TRBJ2-4; the D segment call TRBD1 is taken from the table without a DNA check. TRBV1 is a pseudogene. This TCR was sampled from an adult with non-small cell lung cancer. CDR3 sequence (DNA): TGCACCAGCAGCCCCTGTCGGGACAGGGGGGCCAAAAACATTCAGTACTTC. Encoded protein: CTSSPCRDRGAKNIQYF.